The 16 T cell receptor beta chains below come from one sample, sequenced in a study of blood T cell repertoires in COVID-19. TCRdb's table, derived via immunoSEQ multiplex PCR, lists solely in-frame clones and lacks some. Found here are a few hundred thousand clones, roughly 80% of them singletons; the top ten hold about 5%. Sequences were obtained from PBMCs or T cells enriched from blood (not recorded which). The receptor source for this set is a man aged 35 to 55 who had been exposed to COVID-19.

The chain links TRBV18 to TRBJ2-3, with 7 bases identical to TRBD2. Germline V gene sequence: CDR1 KGHSH, CDR2 LQKENI. J gave up 5 bases and V 4 bases, and 6 bases lay outside the gene matches. This CDR3 region has 14 residues. The CDR3 protein is CASSQSSGRDTQYF. The DNA of the CDR3 is TGTGCCAGCTCACAATCTAGCGGAAGAGATACGCAGTATTTT.

The chain links TRBV9 to TRBJ2-1; TRBD2 matches at 9 bases. The J segment lost 4 bases and the V segment lost 3 bases, leaving 11 bases of the junction unmatched. The V gene's germline CDR1 is SGDLS and CDR2 YYNGEE. This CDR3 has 17 amino acids. The DNA of the CDR3 is TGTGCCAGCAGCGCCACGGTTGGGGCGGGAGGGTACAATGAGCAGTTCTTC. This codes for CASSATVGAGGYNEQFF.

This chain links TRBV4-1 with TRBJ2-1, with TRBD2 matching 11 bases. The CDR3 length is 16 residues. Looked up from germline, CDR1 is MGHRA and CDR2 is YSYEKL. The trim removed 3 bases at V and 3 bases at J, leaving 4 bases unmatched. The chain's CDR3 is CASSHLSGRDYNEQFF. Written as DNA, the CDR3 is TGCGCCAGCAGCCACCTTAGCGGGAGGGACTACAATGAGCAGTTCTTC.

The chain uses TRBV21-1 and TRBJ1-5; TRBD1 was called by the table and not checked on the DNA. TRBV21-1 is termed a pseudogene. This CDR3 is built from 17 residues. CDR3 nucleotide sequence: TGTGCCAGCAGCCCAAGCGACAGAGGTTATAGCAATCAGCCCCAGCATTTT. It specifies CASSPSDRGYSNQPQHF.

The genes are TRBV30 and TRBJ1-2, with D perhaps TRBD1 (6 bases). Germline V gene lookup returns CDR1 GTSNPN and CDR2 SVGIG (reference sequence). Between the trimmed V and J ends, which lost 5 bases and 2 bases, there was a span of 15 bases. The CDR3 spans 14 residues. The CDR3 loop reads CAWGYRAANYGYTF. CDR3 in DNA: TGTGCCTGGGGTTACAGGGCCGCAAACTATGGCTACACCTTC.

CDR3 DNA sequence: TGCGCCAGCAGCTTGACGACAGGGGGAACAGATACGCAGTATTTT. Translated: CASSLTTGGTDTQYF. This chain joins TRBV5-1 and TRBJ2-3; 9 positions match TRBD1. The germline gives CDR1 SGHRS, CDR2 YFSETQ. The CDR3 is made up of 15 amino acids. The V segment lost 1 base and the J segment 3 bases; nucleotides outside the gene matches: 3.

This chain links TRBV7-3 with TRBJ2-7, with 7 positions matching TRBD2. Trimming cost V 8 bases and J 2 bases; bases outside gene matches: 12. The length of the CDR3 is 15 residues. The germline CDR1 and CDR2 sequences are SGHTA and FQGTGA. The CDR3 DNA sequence: TGTGCCAGCTGTCCCTCGGCGGGAGCCCCCTACGAGCAGTACTTC. Translation gives CASCPSAGAPYEQYF.

The genes are TRBV18 and TRBJ2-5, with D possibly matching TRBD2 (5 bases). Germline lookup yields CDR1 KGHSH and CDR2 LQKENI. Trimming took 3 bases from V and 5 from J, leaving 10 bases between them. This CDR3 contains 13 residues. The DNA for the CDR3 is TGTGCCAGCTCACCGCTAGCCTGGGAGACCCAGTACTTC. Amino acids: CASSPLAWETQYF. Together with reference TRBV18 and TRBJ2-5, the CDR3 gives the full variable domain: NAGVMQNPRHLVRRRGQEARLRCSPMKGHSHVYWYRQLPEEGLKFMVYLQKENIIDESGMPKERFSAEFPKEGPSILRIQQVVRGDSAAYFCASSPLAWETQYFGPGTRLLVL.

V is TRBV19 and J is TRBJ1-3; 11 positions agree with TRBD1. The CDR3 runs to 16 residues. The junction had 5 bases not matched to a gene; V was cut back by 5 bases and J by 2 bases. The germline V gene encodes CDR1 LNHDA and CDR2 SQIVND (reference sequence). CDR3: CASSVRTGGAGNTIYF. In DNA form, the CDR3 reads TGTGCCAGTAGTGTCCGGACAGGGGGCGCTGGAAACACCATATATTTT.

J is TRBJ2-5 and V is TRBV4-2; 8 bases are shared with TRBD2. V lost 3 bases and J lost 3; bases outside the gene matches: 6. The CDR3 is 15 residues long. Germline V CDR1 and CDR2: LGHNA, YNFKEQ. The CDR3 reads CASSQPGAGEETQYF. The CDR3 nucleotides are TGTGCCAGCAGCCAGCCGGGAGCGGGGGAAGAGACCCAGTACTTC.

J is TRBJ2-3 and V is TRBV10-2, with 10 bases identical to TRBD2. The CDR3 is 16 residues long. The trim removed 3 bases at V and 1 base at J, leaving 4 bases unmatched. Germline V lookup: CDR1 WSHSY, CDR2 SAAADI. The CDR3 is CASSDVAGGGTDTQYF. The CDR3 DNA is TGCGCCAGCAGTGATGTAGCGGGAGGTGGCACAGATACGCAGTATTTT.

The J gene is TRBJ2-7, the V gene TRBV2, with a possible D match to TRBD1 (6 bases). Germline V gene data show CDR1 as SNHLY and CDR2 as FYNNEI. The CDR3 runs 13 residues. With 5 bases removed from V and 6 bases from J, the gap between germline ends came to 14 bases. This CDR3 reads CASSLGALAEQYF. DNA for the CDR3: TGTGCCAGCAGTTTGGGGGCTCTGGCCGAGCAGTACTTC. Complete variable domain (other parts from reference TRBV2 and TRBJ2-7): EPEVTQTPSHQVTQMGQEVILRCVPISNHLYFYWYRQILGQKVEFLVSFYNNEISEKSEIFDDQFSVERPDGSNFTLKIRSTKLEDSAMYFCASSLGALAEQYFGPGTRLTVT.

This clone was observed a few times. The rearrangement uses TRBV2 and TRBJ2-7, with TRBD1 matching over 7 bases. With 1 base clipped from V and 6 bases from J, the junction kept 9 bases outside the gene matches. This CDR3 region has 15 residues. CDR1 is SNHLY, CDR2 FYNNEI, per germline. CDR3 amino acids: CASSEGGGGGFEQYF. In DNA, the CDR3 is TGTGCCAGCAGTGAAGGAGGGGGCGGCGGCTTCGAGCAGTACTTC. The variable domain in full, with the rest retrieved from reference TRBV2 and TRBJ2-7, is EPEVTQTPSHQVTQMGQEVILRCVPISNHLYFYWYRQILGQKVEFLVSFYNNEISEKSEIFDDQFSVERPDGSNFTLKIRSTKLEDSAMYFCASSEGGGGGFEQYFGPGTRLTVT.

The chain recombines TRBV18 with TRBJ2-7, with 11 bases lining up with TRBD2. V shed 3 bases and J 1 base; nucleotides not matched to a gene: 2. This CDR3 has 15 residues. Germline loops: CDR1 KGHSH, CDR2 LQKENI. The CDR3 DNA follows: TGTGCCAGCTCACCCCCTAGCGGGAGGTCCTACGAGCAGTACTTC. This gives the protein CASSPPSGRSYEQYF. Combining the CDR3 with reference TRBV18 and TRBJ2-7 gives the whole variable domain NAGVMQNPRHLVRRRGQEARLRCSPMKGHSHVYWYRQLPEEGLKFMVYLQKENIIDESGMPKERFSAEFPKEGPSILRIQQVVRGDSAAYFCASSPPSGRSYEQYFGPGTRLTVT.

Only a few counts were recorded for this clone. The chain combines TRBV5-1 with TRBJ1-2; 7 bases fit TRBD1. Germline V CDR1 and CDR2: SGHRS, YFSETQ. This CDR3 spans 13 amino acids. V dropped 5 bases and J dropped 5; count of bases not matched to a gene: 6. In DNA, the CDR3 is TGCGCCAGCAGTTCGGGACAGACATATGGCTACACCTTC. Protein sequence: CASSSGQTYGYTF.

DNA of the CDR3: TGTGCCAGTAGTTTTAGCGGGACGGCGCGTGAGCAGTTCTTC. It codes for CASSFSGTAREQFF. V and J are TRBV19 and TRBJ2-1, with 8 bases matching TRBD2. CDR3 size: 14 residues. Losses at the gene ends were 5 bases for V and 9 bases for J; bases not matched to a gene: 9. Germline lookup yields CDR1 LNHDA and CDR2 SQIVND (reference sequence). Full variable domain (outside the CDR3, taken from reference TRBV19 and TRBJ2-1): DGGITQSPKYLFRKEGQNVTLSCEQNLNHDAMYWYRQDPGQGLRLIYYSQIVNDFQKGDIAEGYSVSREKKESFPLTVTSAQKNPTAFYLCASSFSGTAREQFFGPGTRLTVL.